This T cell receptor beta chain came from a study of blood T cells in healthy people across ages. Findings of the study overall: Getting older went along with TCR beta diversity per million T cells dropping roughly linearly.

The second PCR ran about 6 to 12 cycles with a sample-barcoded 5' primer and J-beta primers. TCRdb reprocessed the 5' RACE reads via MiXCR and lists one record per CDR3 protein. Of around 1,000,000 distinct CDR3 sequences listed, approximately 26% are singletons. For this clonotype: Its specificity is not known.

Germline lookup yields CDR1 SGHVS and CDR2 FQNEAQ. Trimming removed 5 bases at V and 5 bases at J, with 18 bases between. The CDR3 consists of 15 residues. The data were also submitted as part of a second study, on T cells of mothers and their children.

Material for sequencing was blood. V usage is TRBV7-8 and J usage is TRBJ1-1; the D is unclear. The origin of this receptor is a girl aged 2-10 years in good health. CDR3 sequence: CASSPWGLSTTEAFF. For the CDR3, the DNA is TGTGCCAGCAGCCCCTGGGGTCTATCTACGACTGAAGCTTTCTTT.